This is a list of T cell receptor beta chains from one sample in a study of CD8+CD57+ T cells in acquired aplastic anemia. TCRdb re-analysed the reads in MiXCR, keeping a single row per CDR3 protein. The sample lists under 200,000 distinct CDR3 sequences; about half were seen once. The specimen sequenced was sorted CD4+, CD8+, or CD8+CD57+ T cells (not recorded which) from PBMCs. Receptors originate from a human donor with aplastic anemia. CDR3s include the opening cysteine and the closing phenylalanine or tryptophan. Each record gives: J gene, V gene, clone size, D gene, CDR3 protein, CDR3 DNA. D genes are given only for firm matches. Clone sizes are given selectively: once, few, many, or a class where the clone is expanded.

J: TRBJ1-5
V: TRBV20-1
size: many
D: .
CDR3: CSAREGHYRQPQHF
DNA: TGCAGTGCTAGAGAGGGACATTACAGGCAGCCCCAGCATTTT

J: TRBJ2-3
V: TRBV5-1
size: .
D: .
CDR3: CASSVSSDTQYF
DNA: TGCGCCAGCAGCGTGTCTTCAGATACGCAGTATTTT

J: TRBJ2-6
V: TRBV29-1
size: few
D: .
CDR3: CSVNSGANVLTF
DNA: TGCAGCGTAAATTCTGGGGCCAACGTCCTGACTTTC

J: TRBJ2-7
V: TRBV29-1
size: once
D: TRBD1
CDR3: CSVEVGQGYEQYF
DNA: TGCAGCGTTGAAGTAGGACAGGGGTACGAGCAGTACTTC

J: TRBJ1-1
V: TRBV7-6
size: few
D: .
CDR3: CASSFLKGTEAFF
DNA: TGTGCCAGCAGCTTCCTGAAGGGCACTGAAGCTTTCTTT

J: TRBJ2-3
V: TRBV29-1
size: many
D: .
CDR3: CSVEDRDHTDTQYF
DNA: TGCAGCGTTGAAGATCGTGATCACACAGATACGCAGTATTTT

J: TRBJ1-1
V: TRBV6-1
size: .
D: .
CDR3: CASTALAGTQGNTEAFF
DNA: TGTGCCAGCACCGCATTAGCCGGGACCCAGGGGAACACTGAAGCTTTCTTT

J: TRBJ2-5
V: TRBV10-3
size: once
D: TRBD2
CDR3: CAISPGFGGEETQYF
DNA: TGTGCCATCAGTCCCGGCTTCGGGGGGGAAGAGACCCAGTACTTC

J: TRBJ1-1
V: TRBV25-1
size: .
D: .
CDR3: CASSEWAGDTEAFF
DNA: TGTGCCAGCAGTGAATGGGCAGGGGACACTGAAGCTTTCTTT

J: TRBJ1-1
V: TRBV15
size: .
D: .
CDR3: CATSREGGTEAFF
DNA: TGTGCCACCAGCAGGGAAGGGGGCACTGAAGCTTTCTTT

J: TRBJ1-2
V: TRBV30
size: once
D: TRBD1
CDR3: CAWSEDRGYGYTF
DNA: TGTGCCTGGAGTGAAGACAGGGGCTATGGCTACACCTTC

J: TRBJ1-6
V: TRBV3-1
size: many
D: TRBD1
CDR3: CASSQGQSNSPLHF
DNA: TGTGCCAGCAGCCAGGGACAGTCCAATTCACCCCTCCACTTT

J: TRBJ2-5
V: TRBV7-9
size: many
D: TRBD2
CDR3: CASSLYIASGETQYF
DNA: TGTGCCAGCAGCTTATATATCGCTAGCGGAGAGACCCAGTACTTC

J: TRBJ2-3
V: TRBV20-1
size: many
D: TRBD1
CDR3: CSARARDRGRTDTQYF
DNA: TGCAGTGCTAGAGCCCGGGACAGGGGTCGGACAGATACGCAGTATTTT

J: TRBJ2-3
V: TRBV24-1
size: .
D: .
CDR3: CATSDDAGTDTQYF
DNA: TGTGCCACCAGTGACGATGCCGGCACAGATACGCAGTATTTT

J: TRBJ2-3
V: TRBV20-1
size: .
D: TRBD2
CDR3: CSASLAGGRYF
DNA: TGCAGTGCTAGTTTGGCGGGGGGGAGGTATTTT

J: TRBJ2-7
V: TRBV10-3
size: .
D: TRBD2
CDR3: CASSYGTSGAYEQYF
DNA: TGTGCCAGCAGTTACGGGACTAGCGGGGCCTACGAGCAGTACTTC

J: TRBJ1-2
V: TRBV24-1
size: few
D: .
CDR3: CATSDYRRTYGYTF
DNA: TGTGCCACCAGTGATTACAGGAGAACCTATGGCTACACCTTC

J: TRBJ1-1
V: TRBV7-9
size: many
D: .
CDR3: CASSFLDGNTEAFF
DNA: TGTGCCAGCAGCTTTCTCGATGGAAACACTGAAGCTTTCTTT

J: TRBJ2-7
V: TRBV5-1
size: many
D: .
CDR3: CASSLGGRSSYEQYF
DNA: TGCGCCAGCAGCTTGGGTGGTCGGTCCTCCTACGAGCAGTACTTC

J: TRBJ2-2
V: TRBV29-1
size: .
D: .
CDR3: CSVSLGVVGELFF
DNA: TGCAGCGTTTCGCTGGGGGTAGTCGGGGAGCTGTTTTTT

J: TRBJ2-7
V: TRBV25-1
size: .
D: TRBD1
CDR3: CASSGGDRGIYEQYF
DNA: TGTGCCAGCAGTGGGGGGGACAGGGGCATCTACGAGCAGTACTTC

J: TRBJ2-2
V: TRBV7-3
size: many
D: .
CDR3: CASNPRGLYTGELFF
DNA: TGTGCCAGCAACCCCCGGGGTCTGTACACCGGGGAGCTGTTTTTT

J: TRBJ1-1
V: TRBV2
size: many
D: TRBD1
CDR3: CASSILTGDTEAFF
DNA: TGTGCCAGCAGCATTTTGACAGGGGACACTGAAGCTTTCTTT

J: TRBJ1-1
V: TRBV20-1
size: .
D: .
CDR3: CSASRQQNTEAFF
DNA: TGCAGTGCTAGTAGACAGCAGAACACTGAAGCTTTCTTT

J: TRBJ2-5
V: TRBV2
size: .
D: TRBD2
CDR3: CEIGLARETQYF
DNA: TGTGAGATAGGACTAGCAAGAGAGACCCAGTACTTC

J: TRBJ2-6
V: TRBV7-2
size: many
D: .
CDR3: CASSLEASGANVLTF
DNA: TGTGCCAGCAGCTTAGAGGCCTCTGGGGCCAACGTCCTGACTTTC

J: TRBJ2-3
V: TRBV9
size: many
D: TRBD2
CDR3: CASSVAGTSHATDTQYF
DNA: TGTGCCAGCAGCGTAGCAGGGACTAGCCACGCTACAGATACGCAGTATTTT

J: TRBJ1-2
V: TRBV2
size: .
D: .
CDR3: CASSEKDGYTF
DNA: TGTGCCAGCAGTGAAAAGGATGGCTACACCTTC

J: TRBJ2-3
V: TRBV7-8
size: many
D: .
CDR3: CASSPSVQDTQYF
DNA: TGTGCCAGCAGCCCGTCCGTTCAGGATACGCAGTATTTT

J: TRBJ1-6
V: TRBV13
size: .
D: .
CDR3: CASSLGAGNSPLHF
DNA: TGTGCCAGCAGCTTAGGGGCAGGGAATTCACCCCTCCACTTT

J: TRBJ1-2
V: TRBV6-1
size: many
D: .
CDR3: CASSEAGNYGYTF
DNA: TGTGCCAGCAGCGAGGCGGGGAACTATGGCTACACCTTC